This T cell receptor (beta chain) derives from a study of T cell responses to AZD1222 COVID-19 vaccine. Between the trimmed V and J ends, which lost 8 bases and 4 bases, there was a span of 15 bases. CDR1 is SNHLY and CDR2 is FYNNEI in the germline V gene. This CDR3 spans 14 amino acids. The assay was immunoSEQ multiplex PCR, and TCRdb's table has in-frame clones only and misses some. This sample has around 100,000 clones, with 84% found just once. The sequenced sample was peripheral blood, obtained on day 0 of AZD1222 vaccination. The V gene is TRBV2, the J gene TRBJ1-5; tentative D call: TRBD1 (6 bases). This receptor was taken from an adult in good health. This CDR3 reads CASGAQGLNQPQHF. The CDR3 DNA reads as TGTGCCAGCGGAGCACAGGGCCTAAATCAGCCCCAGCATTTT.